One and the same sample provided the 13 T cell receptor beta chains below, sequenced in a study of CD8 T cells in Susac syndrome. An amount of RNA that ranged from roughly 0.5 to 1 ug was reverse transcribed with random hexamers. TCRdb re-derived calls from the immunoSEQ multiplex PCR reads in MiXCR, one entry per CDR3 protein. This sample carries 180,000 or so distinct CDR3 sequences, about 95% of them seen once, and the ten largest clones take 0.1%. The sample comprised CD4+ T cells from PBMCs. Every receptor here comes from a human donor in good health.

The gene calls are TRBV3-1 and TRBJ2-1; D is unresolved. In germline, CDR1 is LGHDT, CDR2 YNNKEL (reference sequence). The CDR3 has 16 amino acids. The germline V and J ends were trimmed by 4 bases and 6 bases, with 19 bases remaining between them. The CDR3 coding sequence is TGTGCCAGCAGCCGCTTTTCTTTGGGCTTGTTCAATGAGCAGTTCTTC. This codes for CASSRFSLGLFNEQFF.

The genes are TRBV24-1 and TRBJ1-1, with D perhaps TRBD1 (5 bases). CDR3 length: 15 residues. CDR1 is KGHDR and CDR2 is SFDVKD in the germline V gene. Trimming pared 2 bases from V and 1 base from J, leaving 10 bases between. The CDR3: CATSDSQVSNTEAFF. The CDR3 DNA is TGTGCCACCAGTGATTCACAGGTGTCGAACACTGAAGCTTTCTTT.

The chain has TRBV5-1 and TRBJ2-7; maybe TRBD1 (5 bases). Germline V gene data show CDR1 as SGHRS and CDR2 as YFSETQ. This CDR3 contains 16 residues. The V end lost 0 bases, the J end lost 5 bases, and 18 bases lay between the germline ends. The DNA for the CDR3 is TGCGCCAGCAGCTTGGAGGGGTTAGCAGGAGTCAACGAGCAGTACTTC. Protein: CASSLEGLAGVNEQYF.

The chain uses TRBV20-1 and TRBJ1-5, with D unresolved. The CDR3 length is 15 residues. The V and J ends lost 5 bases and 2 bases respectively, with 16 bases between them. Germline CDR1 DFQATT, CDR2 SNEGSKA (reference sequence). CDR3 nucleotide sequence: TGCAGTGCTCCCGAGGGCACGGCGGGCAATCAGCCCCAGCATTTT. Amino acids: CSAPEGTAGNQPQHF.

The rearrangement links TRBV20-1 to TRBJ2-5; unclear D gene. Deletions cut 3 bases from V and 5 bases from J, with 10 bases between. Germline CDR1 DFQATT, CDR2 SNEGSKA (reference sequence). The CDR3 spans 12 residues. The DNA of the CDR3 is TGCAGTGCTAGTCTTGCCCCGGAGACCCAGTACTTC. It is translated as CSASLAPETQYF.

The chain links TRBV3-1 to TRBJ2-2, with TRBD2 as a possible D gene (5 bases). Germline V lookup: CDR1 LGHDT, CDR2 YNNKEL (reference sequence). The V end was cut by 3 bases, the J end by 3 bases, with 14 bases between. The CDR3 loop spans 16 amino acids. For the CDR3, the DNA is TGTGCCAGCAGCCACCGAGGACTCCTCCACACCGGGGAGCTGTTTTTT. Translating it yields CASSHRGLLHTGELFF.

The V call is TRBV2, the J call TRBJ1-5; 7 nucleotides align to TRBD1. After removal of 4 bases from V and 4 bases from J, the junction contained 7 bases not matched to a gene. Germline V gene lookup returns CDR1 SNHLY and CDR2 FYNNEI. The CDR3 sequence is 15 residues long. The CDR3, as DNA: TGTGCCAGCAGTGTGAGGGACAGCTTAAATCAGCCCCAGCATTTT. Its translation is CASSVRDSLNQPQHF. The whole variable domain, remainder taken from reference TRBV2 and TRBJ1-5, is EPEVTQTPSHQVTQMGQEVILRCVPISNHLYFYWYRQILGQKVEFLVSFYNNEISEKSEIFDDQFSVERPDGSNFTLKIRSTKLEDSAMYFCASSVRDSLNQPQHFGDGTRLSIL.

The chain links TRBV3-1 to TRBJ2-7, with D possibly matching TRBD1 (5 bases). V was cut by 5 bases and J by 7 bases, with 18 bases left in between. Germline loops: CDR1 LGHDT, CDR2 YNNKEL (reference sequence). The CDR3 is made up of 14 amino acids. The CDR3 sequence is CASSREDVSGEQYF. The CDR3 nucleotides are TGTGCCAGCAGCAGAGAGGACGTCTCAGGGGAGCAGTACTTC.

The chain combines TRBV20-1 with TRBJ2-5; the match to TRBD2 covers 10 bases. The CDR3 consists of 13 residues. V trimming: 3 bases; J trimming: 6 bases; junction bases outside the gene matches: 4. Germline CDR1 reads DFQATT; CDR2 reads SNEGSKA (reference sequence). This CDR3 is CSARSSGSQTQYF. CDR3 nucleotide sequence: TGCAGTGCTAGGTCTAGCGGGAGTCAGACCCAGTACTTC.

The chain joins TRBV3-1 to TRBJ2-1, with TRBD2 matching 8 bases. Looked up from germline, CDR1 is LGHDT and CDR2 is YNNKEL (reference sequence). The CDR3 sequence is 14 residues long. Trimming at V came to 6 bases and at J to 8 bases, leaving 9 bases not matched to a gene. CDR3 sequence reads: CASSRSGSVYEQFF. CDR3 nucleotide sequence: TGTGCCAGCAGTCGGAGCGGGAGCGTATATGAGCAGTTCTTC.

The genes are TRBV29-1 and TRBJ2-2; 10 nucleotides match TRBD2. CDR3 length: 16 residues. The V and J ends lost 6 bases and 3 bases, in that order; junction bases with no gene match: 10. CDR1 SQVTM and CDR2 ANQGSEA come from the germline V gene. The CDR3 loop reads CSVRTRLAGYTGELFF. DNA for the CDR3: TGCAGCGTGAGAACGAGACTAGCGGGTTACACCGGGGAGCTGTTTTTT.

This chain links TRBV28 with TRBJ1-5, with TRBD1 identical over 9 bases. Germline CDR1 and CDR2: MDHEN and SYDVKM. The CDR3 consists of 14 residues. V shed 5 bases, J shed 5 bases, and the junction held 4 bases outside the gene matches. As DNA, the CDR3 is TGTGCCAGCAGTACGGGACAGGGAGATCAGCCCCAGCATTTT. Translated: CASSTGQGDQPQHF.

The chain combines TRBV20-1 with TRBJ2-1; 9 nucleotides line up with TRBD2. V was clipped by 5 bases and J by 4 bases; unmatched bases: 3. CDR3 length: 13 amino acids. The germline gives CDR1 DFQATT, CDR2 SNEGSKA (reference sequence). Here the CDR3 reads CSAFSGSYNEQFF. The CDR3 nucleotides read TGCAGTGCTTTTAGCGGGAGTTACAATGAGCAGTTCTTC.